This T cell receptor beta chain was recorded in a study of graft-versus-host responses after intestinal transplantation. Findings and caveats of the study: Among recipient marrow samples, GvH clones were found; some appeared first in ileum or blood.

CDR3 size: 14 residues. Germline V gene data show CDR1 as LGHNA and CDR2 as YSLEER. Trimming shortened V by 4 bases and J by 3 bases, and 11 bases separated the two germline ends. Of note for this clone: The antigen is unknown.

Assay: immunoSEQ multiplex PCR; the TCRdb copy retains only in-frame clones and omits some. The sample includes about 78,000 clones, about 90% of them seen just once. The J gene is TRBJ2-3, the V gene TRBV4-3, with a weak D call TRBD2 (6 bases). This specimen consisted of unstimulated CD8+ T cells sorted from spleen or lymph node cells, obtained before transplant. The TCR sequence derives from a human donor who was the organ donor for an intestinal transplant. The chain's CDR3 is CASSLRGGTDTQYF. CDR3 DNA sequence: TGCGCCAGCAGCCTGCGGGGTGGGACAGATACGCAGTATTTT.